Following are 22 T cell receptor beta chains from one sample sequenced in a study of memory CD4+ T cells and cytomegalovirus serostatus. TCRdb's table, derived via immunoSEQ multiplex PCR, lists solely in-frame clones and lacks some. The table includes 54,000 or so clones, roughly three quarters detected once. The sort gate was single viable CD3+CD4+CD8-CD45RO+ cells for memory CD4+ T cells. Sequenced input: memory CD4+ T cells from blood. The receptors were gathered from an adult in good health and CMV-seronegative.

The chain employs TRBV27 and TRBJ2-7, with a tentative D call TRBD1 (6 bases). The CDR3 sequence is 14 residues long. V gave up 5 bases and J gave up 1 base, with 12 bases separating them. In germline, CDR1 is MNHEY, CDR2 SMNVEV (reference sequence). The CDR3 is CASSPLTGSYEQYF. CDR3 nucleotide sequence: TGTGCCAGCAGTCCCTTGACAGGTTCCTACGAGCAGTACTTC.

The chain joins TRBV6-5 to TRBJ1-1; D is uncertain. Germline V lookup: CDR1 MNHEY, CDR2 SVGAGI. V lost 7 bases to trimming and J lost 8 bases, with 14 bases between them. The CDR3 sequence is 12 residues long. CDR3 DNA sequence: TGTGCCAGCACCGAACACCGAATCGAAGCTTTCTTT. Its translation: CASTEHRIEAFF.

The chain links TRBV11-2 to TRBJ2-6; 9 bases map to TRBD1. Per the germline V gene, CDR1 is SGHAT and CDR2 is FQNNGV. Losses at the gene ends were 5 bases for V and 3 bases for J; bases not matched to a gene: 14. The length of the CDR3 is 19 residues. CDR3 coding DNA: TGTGCCAGCAGCCCCAGTCGTAGGACAGGGGTTGGTGGGGCCAACGTCCTGACTTTC. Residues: CASSPSRRTGVGGANVLTF. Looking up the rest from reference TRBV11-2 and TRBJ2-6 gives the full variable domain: EAGVAQSPRYKIIEKRQSVAFWCNPISGHATLYWYQQILGQGPKLLIQFQNNGVVDDSQLPKDRFSAERLKGVDSTLKIQPAKLEDSAVYLCASSPSRRTGVGGANVLTFGAGSRLTVL.

The CDR3 DNA reads as TGTGCCAGCTCACCACCGTGGGCCCGGAGTGAAAAACTGTTTTTT. Translation: CASSPPWARSEKLFF. This chain connects TRBV18 to TRBJ1-4; D call uncertain. Per germline, CDR1 KGHSH and CDR2 LQKENI. Between the trimmed V and J ends, which lost 0 bases and 7 bases, there was a span of 12 bases. CDR3 length: 15 residues.

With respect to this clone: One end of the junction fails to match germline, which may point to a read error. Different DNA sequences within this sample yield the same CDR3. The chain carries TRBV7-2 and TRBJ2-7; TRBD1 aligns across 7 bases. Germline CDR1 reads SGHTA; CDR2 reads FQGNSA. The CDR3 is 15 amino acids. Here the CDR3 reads CASSRSSGTAYEQYF. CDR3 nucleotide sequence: TGTGCCAGCAGCAGGTCGTCCGGGACAGCCTACGAGCAGTACTTT.

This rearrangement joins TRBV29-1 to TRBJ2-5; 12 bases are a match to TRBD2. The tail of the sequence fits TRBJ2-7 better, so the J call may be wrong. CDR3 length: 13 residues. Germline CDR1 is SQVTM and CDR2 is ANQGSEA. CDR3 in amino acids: CSVVRTSGNEQYF. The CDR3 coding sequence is TGCAGCGTTGTAAGGACTAGCGGGAACGAGCAGTACTTC.

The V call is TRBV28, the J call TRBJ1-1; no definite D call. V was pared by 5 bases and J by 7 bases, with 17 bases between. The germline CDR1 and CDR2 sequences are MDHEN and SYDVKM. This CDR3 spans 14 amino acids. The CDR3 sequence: CASSGSSGLGEAFF. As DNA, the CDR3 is TGTGCCAGCAGTGGCTCCTCGGGGTTGGGTGAAGCTTTCTTT.

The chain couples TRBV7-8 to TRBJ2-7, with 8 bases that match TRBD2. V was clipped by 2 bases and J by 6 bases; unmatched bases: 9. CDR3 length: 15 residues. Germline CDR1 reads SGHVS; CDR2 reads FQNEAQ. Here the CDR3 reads CASSLRSGSPSEQYF. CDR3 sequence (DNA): TGTGCCAGCAGCTTAAGAAGCGGGAGCCCCTCCGAGCAGTACTTC.

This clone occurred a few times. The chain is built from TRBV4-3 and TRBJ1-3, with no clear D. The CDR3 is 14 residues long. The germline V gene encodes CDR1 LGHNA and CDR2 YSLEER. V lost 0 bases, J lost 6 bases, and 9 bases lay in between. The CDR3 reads CASSQEYTKNTIYF. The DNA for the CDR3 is TGCGCCAGCAGCCAAGAGTACACGAAAAACACCATATATTTT.

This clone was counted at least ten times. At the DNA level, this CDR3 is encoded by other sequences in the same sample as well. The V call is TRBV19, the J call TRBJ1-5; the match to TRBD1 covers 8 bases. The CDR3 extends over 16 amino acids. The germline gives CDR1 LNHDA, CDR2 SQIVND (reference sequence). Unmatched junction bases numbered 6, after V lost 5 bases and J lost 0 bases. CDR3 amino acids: CASSPRQGNSNQPQHF. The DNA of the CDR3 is TGTGCCAGTAGTCCCAGACAGGGGAATAGCAATCAGCCCCAGCATTTT.

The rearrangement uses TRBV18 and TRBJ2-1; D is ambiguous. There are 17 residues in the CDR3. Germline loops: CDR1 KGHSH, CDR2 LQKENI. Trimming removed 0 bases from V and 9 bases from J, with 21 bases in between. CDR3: CASSPPLQTVLRGEQFF. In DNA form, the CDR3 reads TGTGCCAGCTCACCACCTTTACAGACTGTTCTACGAGGTGAGCAGTTCTTC.

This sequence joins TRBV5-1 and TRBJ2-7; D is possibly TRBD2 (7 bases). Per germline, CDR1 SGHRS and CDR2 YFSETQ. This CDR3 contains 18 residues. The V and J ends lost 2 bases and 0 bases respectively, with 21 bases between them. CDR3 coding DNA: TGCGCCAGCAGCTTTCGGAGGACAGAGGCTAGCGGCTCCTACGAGCAGTACTTC. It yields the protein CASSFRRTEASGSYEQYF.

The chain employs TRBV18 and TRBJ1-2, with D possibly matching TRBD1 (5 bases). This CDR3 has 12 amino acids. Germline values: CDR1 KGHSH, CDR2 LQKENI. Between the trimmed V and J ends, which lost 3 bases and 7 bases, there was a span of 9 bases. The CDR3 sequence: CASSPGGFGYTF. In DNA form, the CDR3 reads TGTGCCAGCTCACCCGGGGGGTTTGGCTACACCTTC.

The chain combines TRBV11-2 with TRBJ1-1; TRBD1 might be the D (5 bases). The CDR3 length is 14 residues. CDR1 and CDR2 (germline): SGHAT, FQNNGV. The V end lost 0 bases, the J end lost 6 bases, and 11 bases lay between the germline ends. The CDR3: CASSLEVGGPEAFF. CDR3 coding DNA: TGTGCCAGCAGCTTAGAAGTGGGGGGTCCTGAAGCTTTCTTT.

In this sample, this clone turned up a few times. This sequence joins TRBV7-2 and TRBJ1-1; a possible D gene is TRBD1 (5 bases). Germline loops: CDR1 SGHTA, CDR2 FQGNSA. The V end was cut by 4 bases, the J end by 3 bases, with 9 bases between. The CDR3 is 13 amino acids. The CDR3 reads CASSWQGYTEAFF. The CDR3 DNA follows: TGTGCCAGCAGCTGGCAGGGCTACACTGAAGCTTTCTTT.

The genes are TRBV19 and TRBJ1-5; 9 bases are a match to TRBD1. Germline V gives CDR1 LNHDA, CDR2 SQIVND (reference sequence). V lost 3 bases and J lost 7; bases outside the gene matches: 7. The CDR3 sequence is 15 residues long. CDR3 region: CASSMGGQGEQPQHF. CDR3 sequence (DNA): TGTGCCAGTAGTATGGGGGGACAGGGAGAACAGCCCCAGCATTTT.

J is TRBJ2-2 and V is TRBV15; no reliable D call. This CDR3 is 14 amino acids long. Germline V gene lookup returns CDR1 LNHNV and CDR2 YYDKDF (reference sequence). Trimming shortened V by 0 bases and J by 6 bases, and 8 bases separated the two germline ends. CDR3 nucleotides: TGTGCCACCAGCAGAGAAGTTACTGCCGGGGAGCTGTTTTTT. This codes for CATSREVTAGELFF.

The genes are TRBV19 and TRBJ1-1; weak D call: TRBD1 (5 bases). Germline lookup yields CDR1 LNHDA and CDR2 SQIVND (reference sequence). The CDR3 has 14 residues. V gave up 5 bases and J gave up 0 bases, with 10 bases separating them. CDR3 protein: CASSGHNMNTEAFF. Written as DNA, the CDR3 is TGTGCCAGTAGTGGACACAATATGAACACTGAAGCTTTCTTT.

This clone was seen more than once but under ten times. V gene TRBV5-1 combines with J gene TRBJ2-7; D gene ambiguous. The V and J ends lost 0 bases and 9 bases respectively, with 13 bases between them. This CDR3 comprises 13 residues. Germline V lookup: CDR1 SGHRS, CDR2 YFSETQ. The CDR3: CASSLDPFAAQYF. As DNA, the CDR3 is TGCGCCAGCAGCTTGGACCCATTTGCCGCGCAGTACTTC.

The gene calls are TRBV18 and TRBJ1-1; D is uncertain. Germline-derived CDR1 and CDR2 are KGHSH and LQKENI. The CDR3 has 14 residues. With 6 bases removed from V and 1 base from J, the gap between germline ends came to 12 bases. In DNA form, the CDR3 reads TGTGCCAGCTCCCGGAGTCGGGGGAACACTGAAGCTTTCTTT. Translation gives CASSRSRGNTEAFF.

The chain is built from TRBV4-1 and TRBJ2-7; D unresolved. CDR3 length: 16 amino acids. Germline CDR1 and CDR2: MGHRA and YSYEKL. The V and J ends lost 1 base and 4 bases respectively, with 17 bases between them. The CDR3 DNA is TGCGCCAGCAGCCAAGGCCCGACGGAGACTGGTTACGAGCAGTACTTC. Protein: CASSQGPTETGYEQYF.

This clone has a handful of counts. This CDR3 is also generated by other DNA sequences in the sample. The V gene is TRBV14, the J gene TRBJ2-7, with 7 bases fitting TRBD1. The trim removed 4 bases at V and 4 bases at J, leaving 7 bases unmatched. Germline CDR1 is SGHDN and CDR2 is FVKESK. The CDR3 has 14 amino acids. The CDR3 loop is CASSPAGGGYEQYF. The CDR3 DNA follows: TGTGCCAGCAGCCCTGCAGGGGGTGGGTACGAGCAGTACTTC.